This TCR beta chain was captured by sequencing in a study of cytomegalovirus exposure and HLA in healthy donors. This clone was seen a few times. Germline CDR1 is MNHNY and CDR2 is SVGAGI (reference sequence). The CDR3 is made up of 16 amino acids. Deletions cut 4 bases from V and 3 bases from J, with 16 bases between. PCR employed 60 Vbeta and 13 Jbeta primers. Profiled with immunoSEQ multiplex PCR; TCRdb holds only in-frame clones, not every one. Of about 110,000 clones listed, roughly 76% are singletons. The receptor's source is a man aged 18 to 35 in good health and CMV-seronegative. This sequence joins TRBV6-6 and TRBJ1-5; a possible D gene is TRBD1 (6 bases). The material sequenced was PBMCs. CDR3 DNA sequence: TGTGCCAGCAGTTCCTCGGACAGTCTACTCAATCAGCCCCAGCATTTT. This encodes CASSSSDSLLNQPQHF.